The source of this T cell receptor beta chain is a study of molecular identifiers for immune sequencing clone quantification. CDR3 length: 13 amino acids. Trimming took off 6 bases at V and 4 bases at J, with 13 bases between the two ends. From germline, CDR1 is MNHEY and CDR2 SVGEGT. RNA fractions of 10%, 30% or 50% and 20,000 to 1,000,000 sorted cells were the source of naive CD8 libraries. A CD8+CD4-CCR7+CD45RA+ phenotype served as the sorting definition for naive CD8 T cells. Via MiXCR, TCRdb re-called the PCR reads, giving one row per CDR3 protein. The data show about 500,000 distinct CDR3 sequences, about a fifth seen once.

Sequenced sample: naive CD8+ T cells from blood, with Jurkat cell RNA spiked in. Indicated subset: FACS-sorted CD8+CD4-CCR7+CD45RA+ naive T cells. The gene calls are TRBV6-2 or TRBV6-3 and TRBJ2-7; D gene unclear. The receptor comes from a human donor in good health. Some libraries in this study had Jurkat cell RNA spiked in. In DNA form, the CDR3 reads TGTGCCAGCAGGCGCCCGGGCCTATACGAGCAGTACTTC. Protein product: CASRRPGLYEQYF.